This T cell receptor beta chain was identified during a study of human T cells and chemical hapten exposure. Study findings and constraints: TCRs above 1 in 1000 frequency did not change with DPC sensitization.

Indicated time point: healthy volunteer bleed at 2 weeks. It was unfractionated whole blood from which total RNA was extracted. Original handling: A per-sample median of roughly 97,000 TCRs was observed, with a range of roughly 20,000 to 750,000. TCRdb re-called the RACE reads with MiXCR, one entry per CDR3 protein. These V and J calls originate from TCRdb's pipeline instead of the authors' own analysis. Of about 130,000 distinct CDR3 sequences listed, approximately 9% are singletons. Remarks on this clonotype: What it recognizes is unknown.

Trimming removed 7 bases from V and 0 bases from J, with 14 bases in between. This CDR3 comprises 15 residues. The origin of this receptor is a male donor in good health. Some clones in this sample may be carry-over from other donors' samples. Input material: whole blood. V gene TRBV12-3 or TRBV12-4 combines with J gene TRBJ2-3; no clear D. This CDR3 reads CASTYSHSSTDTQYF. DNA of the CDR3: TGTGCCAGCACCTACAGTCACTCTAGCACAGATACGCAGTATTTT.